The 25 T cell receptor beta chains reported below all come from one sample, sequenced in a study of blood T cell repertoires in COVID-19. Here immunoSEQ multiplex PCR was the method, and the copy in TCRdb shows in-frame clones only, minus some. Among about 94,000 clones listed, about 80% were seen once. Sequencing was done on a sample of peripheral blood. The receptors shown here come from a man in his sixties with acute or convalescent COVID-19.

The CDR3 sequence is CATSDWAPGQNQPQHF. CDR3 sequence (DNA): TGTGCCACCAGTGATTGGGCACCGGGACAGAATCAGCCCCAGCATTTT. The chain employs TRBV24-1 and TRBJ1-5, with 7 bases aligning to TRBD1. Germline CDR1 and CDR2: KGHDR and SFDVKD. The trim removed 2 bases at V and 4 bases at J, leaving 7 bases unmatched. CDR3 size: 16 residues.

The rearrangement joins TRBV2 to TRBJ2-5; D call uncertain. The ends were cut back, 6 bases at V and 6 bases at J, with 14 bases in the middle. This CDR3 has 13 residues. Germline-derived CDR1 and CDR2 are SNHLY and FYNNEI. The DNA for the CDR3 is TGTGCCAGCAGATACCCCCCGGAGCAGACCCAGTACTTC. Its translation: CASRYPPEQTQYF.

The CDR3 sequence is CASSLAGDRDEKLFF. For the CDR3, the DNA is TGCGCCAGCAGCTTGGCGGGGGACAGGGATGAAAAACTGTTTTTT. This chain uses TRBV5-1 with TRBJ1-4, with 9 bases matching TRBD1. The CDR3 is 15 amino acids. Looked up from germline, CDR1 is SGHRS and CDR2 is YFSETQ. Trimming removed 0 bases from V and 6 bases from J; junction bases left unmatched: 3. Full variable domain (missing parts from reference TRBV5-1 and TRBJ1-4): KAGVTQTPRYLIKTRGQQVTLSCSPISGHRSVSWYQQTPGQGLQFLFEYFSETQRNKGNFPGRFSGRQFSNSRSEMNVSTLELGDSALYLCASSLAGDRDEKLFFGSGTQLSVL.

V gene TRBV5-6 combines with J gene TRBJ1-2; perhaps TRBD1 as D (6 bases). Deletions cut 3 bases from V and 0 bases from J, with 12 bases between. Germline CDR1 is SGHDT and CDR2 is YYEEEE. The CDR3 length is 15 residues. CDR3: CASSWTVTTNYGYTF. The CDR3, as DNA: TGTGCCAGCAGCTGGACAGTGACTACTAACTATGGCTACACCTTC.

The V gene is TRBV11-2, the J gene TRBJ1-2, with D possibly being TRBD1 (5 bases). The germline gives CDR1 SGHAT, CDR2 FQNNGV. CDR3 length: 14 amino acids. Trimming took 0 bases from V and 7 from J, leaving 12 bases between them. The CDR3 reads CASSLDSRVSGYTF. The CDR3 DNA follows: TGTGCCAGCAGCTTAGACTCCAGGGTATCTGGCTACACCTTC.

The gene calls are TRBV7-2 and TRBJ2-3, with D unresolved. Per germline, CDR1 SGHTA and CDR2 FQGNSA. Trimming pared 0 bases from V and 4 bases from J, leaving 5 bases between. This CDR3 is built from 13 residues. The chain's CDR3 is CASSLAASDTQYF. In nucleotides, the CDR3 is TGTGCCAGCAGCTTAGCGGCCTCAGATACGCAGTATTTT. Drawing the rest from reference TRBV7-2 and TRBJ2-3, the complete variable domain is GAGVSQSPSNKVTEKGKDVELRCDPISGHTALYWYRQSLGQGLEFLIYFQGNSAPDKSGLPSDRFSAERTGGSVSTLTIQRTQQEDSAVYLCASSLAASDTQYFGPGTRLTVL.

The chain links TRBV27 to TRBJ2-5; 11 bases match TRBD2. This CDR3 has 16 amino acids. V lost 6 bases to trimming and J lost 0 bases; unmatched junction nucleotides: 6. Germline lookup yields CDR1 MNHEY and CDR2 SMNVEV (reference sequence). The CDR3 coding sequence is TGTGCCAGCAGATCCCTAGCGGGGGGTTACCAAGAGACCCAGTACTTC. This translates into CASRSLAGGYQETQYF.

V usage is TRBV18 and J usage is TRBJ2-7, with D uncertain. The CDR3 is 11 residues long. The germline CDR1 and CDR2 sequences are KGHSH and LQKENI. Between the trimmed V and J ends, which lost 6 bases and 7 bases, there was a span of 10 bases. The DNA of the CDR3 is TGTGCCAGCTCCCCCTCCGAGGAGCAGTACTTC. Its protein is CASSPSEEQYF.

CDR3 nucleotides: TGTGCCAGTAGTATCCGGGACAGGGCGGGCTACACCTTC. Its translation is CASSIRDRAGYTF. The chain has TRBV19 and TRBJ1-2; 9 nucleotides agree with TRBD1. V shed 3 bases, J shed 8 bases, and the junction held 4 bases outside the gene matches. Looked up from germline, CDR1 is LNHDA and CDR2 is SQIVND (reference sequence). The CDR3 totals 13 residues.

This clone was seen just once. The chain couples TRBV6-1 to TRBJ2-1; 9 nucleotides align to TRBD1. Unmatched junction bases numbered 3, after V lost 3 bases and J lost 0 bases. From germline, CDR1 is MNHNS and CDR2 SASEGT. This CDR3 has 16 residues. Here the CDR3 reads CASSDGQGTSYNEQFF. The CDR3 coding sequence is TGTGCCAGCAGTGACGGACAGGGGACCTCCTACAATGAGCAGTTCTTC.

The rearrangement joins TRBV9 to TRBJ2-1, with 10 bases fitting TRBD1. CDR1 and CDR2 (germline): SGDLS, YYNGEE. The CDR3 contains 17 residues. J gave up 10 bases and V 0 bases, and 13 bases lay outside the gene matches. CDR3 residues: CASSVGLGTGEHWEQFF. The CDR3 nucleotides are TGTGCCAGCAGCGTAGGTCTAGGGACAGGGGAACATTGGGAGCAGTTCTTC. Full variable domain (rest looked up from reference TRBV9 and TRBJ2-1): DSGVTQTPKHLITATGQRVTLRCSPRSGDLSVYWYQQSLDQGLQFLIQYYNGEERAKGNILERFSAQQFPDLHSELNLSSLELGDSALYFCASSVGLGTGEHWEQFFGPGTRLTVL.

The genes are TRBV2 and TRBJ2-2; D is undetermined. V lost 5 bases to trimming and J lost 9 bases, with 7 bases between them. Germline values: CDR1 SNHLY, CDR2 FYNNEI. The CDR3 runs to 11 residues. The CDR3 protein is CASSPTWELFF. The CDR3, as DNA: TGTGCCAGCAGTCCGACTTGGGAGCTGTTTTTT.

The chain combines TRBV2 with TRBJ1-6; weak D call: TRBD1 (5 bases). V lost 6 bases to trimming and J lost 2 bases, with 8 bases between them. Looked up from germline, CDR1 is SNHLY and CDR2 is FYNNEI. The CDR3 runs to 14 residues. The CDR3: CASSDRAYNSPLHF. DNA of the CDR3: TGTGCCAGCAGCGACAGAGCCTATAATTCACCCCTCCACTTT. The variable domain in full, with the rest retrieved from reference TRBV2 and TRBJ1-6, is EPEVTQTPSHQVTQMGQEVILRCVPISNHLYFYWYRQILGQKVEFLVSFYNNEISEKSEIFDDQFSVERPDGSNFTLKIRSTKLEDSAMYFCASSDRAYNSPLHFGNGTRLTVT.

CDR3 sequence (DNA): TGTGCCATAAGGGACAGGGGAGGGACCGGGGAGCTGTTTTTT. Protein product: CAIRDRGGTGELFF. The chain uses TRBV5-4 and TRBJ2-2; the match to TRBD1 covers 10 bases. Germline CDR1 SGHNT, CDR2 YYREEE (reference sequence). CDR3 length equals 14 residues. With V trimmed by 9 bases and J by 5 bases, 7 bases remained unmatched.

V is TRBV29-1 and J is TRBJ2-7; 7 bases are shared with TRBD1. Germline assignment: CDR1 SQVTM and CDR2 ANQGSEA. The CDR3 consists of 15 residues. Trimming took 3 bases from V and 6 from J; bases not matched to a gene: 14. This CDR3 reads CSVEGPETGIGEQYF. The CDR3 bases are TGCAGCGTTGAGGGCCCCGAGACAGGGATCGGCGAGCAGTACTTC.

The CDR3 here is CAWSVFAQGFTYEQYF. The DNA of the CDR3 is TGTGCCTGGAGTGTATTCGCGCAGGGTTTTACCTACGAGCAGTACTTC. V and J are TRBV30 and TRBJ2-7, with a weak D call TRBD1 (5 bases). The CDR3 totals 16 residues. Trimming left V 0 bases short and J 2 bases short, with 17 bases between. Germline CDR1 and CDR2: GTSNPN and SVGIG (reference sequence).

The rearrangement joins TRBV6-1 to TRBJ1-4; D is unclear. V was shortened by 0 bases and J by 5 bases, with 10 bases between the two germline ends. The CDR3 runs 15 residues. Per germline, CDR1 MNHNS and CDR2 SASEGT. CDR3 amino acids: CASSEASLANEKLFF. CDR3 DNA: TGTGCCAGCAGTGAAGCTAGCCTGGCGAATGAAAAACTGTTTTTT.

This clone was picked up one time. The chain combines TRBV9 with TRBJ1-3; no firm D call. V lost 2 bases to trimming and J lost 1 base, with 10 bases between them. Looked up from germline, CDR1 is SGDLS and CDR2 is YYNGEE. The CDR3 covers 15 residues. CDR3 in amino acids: CASSVLGDSGNTIYF. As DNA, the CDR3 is TGTGCCAGCAGCGTTTTAGGAGATTCTGGAAACACCATATATTTT.

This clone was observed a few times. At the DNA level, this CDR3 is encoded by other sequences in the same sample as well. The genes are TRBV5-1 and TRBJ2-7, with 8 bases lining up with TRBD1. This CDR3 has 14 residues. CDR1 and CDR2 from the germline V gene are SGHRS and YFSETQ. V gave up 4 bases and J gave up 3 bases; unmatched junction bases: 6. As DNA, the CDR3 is TGCGCCAGCAGCATAGGGACAGGTAACTACGAGCAGTACTTC. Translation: CASSIGTGNYEQYF.

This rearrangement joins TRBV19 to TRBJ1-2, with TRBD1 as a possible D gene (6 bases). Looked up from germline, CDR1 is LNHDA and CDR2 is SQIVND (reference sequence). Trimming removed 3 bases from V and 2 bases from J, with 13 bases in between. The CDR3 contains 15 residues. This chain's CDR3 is CASSILTDRNYGYTF. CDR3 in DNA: TGTGCCAGTAGTATCCTAACCGACAGGAACTATGGCTACACCTTC. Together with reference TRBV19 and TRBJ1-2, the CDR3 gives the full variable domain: DGGITQSPKYLFRKEGQNVTLSCEQNLNHDAMYWYRQDPGQGLRLIYYSQIVNDFQKGDIAEGYSVSREKKESFPLTVTSAQKNPTAFYLCASSILTDRNYGYTFGSGTRLTVV.

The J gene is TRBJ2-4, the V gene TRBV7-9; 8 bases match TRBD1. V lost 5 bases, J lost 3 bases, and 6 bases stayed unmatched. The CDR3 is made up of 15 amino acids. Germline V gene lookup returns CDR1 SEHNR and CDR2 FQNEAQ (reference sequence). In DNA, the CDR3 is TGTGCCAGCAGCCGTACAGGGGGAAGCAAAAACATTCAGTACTTC. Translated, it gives CASSRTGGSKNIQYF.

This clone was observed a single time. The CDR3 DNA sequence: TGTGCCAGCAGCGCGACACTTATGAACACTGAAGCTTTCTTT. As protein: CASSATLMNTEAFF. The V call is TRBV7-8, the J call TRBJ1-1; D not resolved. The CDR3 is 14 amino acids. Per the germline V gene, CDR1 is SGHVS and CDR2 is FQNEAQ. Trimming removed 5 bases at V and 0 bases at J, with 10 bases between.

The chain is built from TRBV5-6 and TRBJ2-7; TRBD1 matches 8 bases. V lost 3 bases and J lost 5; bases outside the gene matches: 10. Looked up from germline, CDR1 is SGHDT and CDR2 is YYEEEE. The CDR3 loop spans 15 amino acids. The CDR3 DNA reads TGTGCCAGCAGCTACGGACAGGGTGAGTTCGACGAGCAGTACTTC. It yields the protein CASSYGQGEFDEQYF.

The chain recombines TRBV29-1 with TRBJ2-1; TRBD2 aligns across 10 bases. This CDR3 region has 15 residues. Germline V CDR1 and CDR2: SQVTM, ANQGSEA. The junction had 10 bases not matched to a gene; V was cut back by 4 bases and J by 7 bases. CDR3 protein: CSVVFLAGVLNEQFF. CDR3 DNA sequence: TGCAGCGTTGTATTTCTAGCGGGGGTACTAAATGAGCAGTTCTTC.

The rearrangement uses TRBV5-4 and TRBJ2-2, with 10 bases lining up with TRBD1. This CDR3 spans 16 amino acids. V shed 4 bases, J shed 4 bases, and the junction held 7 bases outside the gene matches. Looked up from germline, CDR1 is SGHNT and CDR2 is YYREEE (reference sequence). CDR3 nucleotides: TGTGCCAGCAGCCCTCGACAGGGGGCGGGCACCGGGGAGCTGTTTTTT. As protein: CASSPRQGAGTGELFF.